One and the same sample provided the 2 T cell receptor beta chains below, sequenced in a study of cytomegalovirus exposure and HLA in healthy donors. This PCR relied on a set of 60 Vbeta primers and 13 Jbeta primers. Sequencing was performed with immunoSEQ multiplex PCR; in TCRdb, only in-frame clones are kept and a portion is missing. This sample carries about 180,000 clones, around 79% of them seen once, and the ten largest clones take more than 2.5%. The source material was PBMCs. The receptors were gathered from a female donor in good health and CMV-seronegative.

This chain links TRBV4-1 with TRBJ1-3; 7 bases are a match to TRBD1. Germline CDR1 and CDR2: MGHRA and YSYEKL. The ends lost 1 base at V and 4 bases at J; junction bases unmatched: 16. This CDR3 has 19 residues. CDR3 coding DNA: TGCGCCAGCAGCCAAGTTCCCCCCTTCAAGGGGGCCTTGGGAAACACCATATATTTT. Translation gives CASSQVPPFKGALGNTIYF.

This clone was picked up a small number of times. The rearrangement joins TRBV11-1 to TRBJ1-2; no clear D. Trimming took off 5 bases at V and 8 bases at J, with 12 bases between the two ends. Germline-derived CDR1 and CDR2 are SGHAT and FQDESV (reference sequence). The CDR3 loop spans 12 amino acids. DNA for the CDR3: TGTGCCAGCAGCCCCACCCTCGGGGGCTACACCTTC. It encodes CASSPTLGGYTF.